This T cell receptor (beta chain) was observed in a study of cytomegalovirus exposure and HLA in healthy donors. Study-wide background: A data release that came early held approximately 85 million unique TCRs from HLA-typed donors.

CDR1 GTSNPN and CDR2 SVGIG come from the germline V gene (reference sequence). The CDR3 is made up of 14 amino acids. Trimming cost V 3 bases and J 8 bases, with 16 bases left between them. PCR primers comprised 60 Vbeta and 13 Jbeta primers. Repertoires were generated with immunoSEQ multiplex PCR, while TCRdb's copy carries only in-frame clones and drops some. Among under 200,000 clones listed, roughly 80% were seen once. Study-wide findings and caveats: Later analysis identified several of the most significant clusters that appeared linked to common viral pathogens.

As for the donors, each was a healthy bone marrow donor. As regards this clone: Its antigen is unidentified.

The sequenced sample was PBMCs. The chain carries TRBV30 and TRBJ1-4; a weak D match, TRBD1 (5 bases). This receptor was obtained from a man in his fifties in good health and CMV-seropositive. The CDR3 DNA reads TGTGCCTGGAGAAAGAGTGGGGCGGGGGAAAAACTGTTTTTT. The encoded protein is CAWRKSGAGEKLFF.